A few counts support the clone carrying this T cell receptor beta chain. Its target is unknown. This record comes from a study of cytomegalovirus exposure and HLA in healthy donors. All the people who gave samples were healthy bone marrow donors. Whole-study findings and limits: As a later analysis showed, a missense DCLRE1C variant was linked to trimming of TCR beta V- and J-genes. CMV serostatus was the only immune exposure information that was available. Presence/absence analyses supposed approximately even sequencing depth among donors.

13 Jbeta primers and 60 Vbeta primers were used for the PCR. The method was immunoSEQ multiplex PCR; TCRdb's version includes in-frame clones alone and lacks a portion of them. The sample lists around 210,000 clones, roughly 77% occurring once. The J segment lost 6 bases and the V segment lost 5 bases, leaving 6 bases of the junction unmatched. Germline CDR1 and CDR2: SGHAT and FQNNGV. This CDR3 is built from 14 residues. The chain links TRBV11-2 to TRBJ2-3, with 9 bases fitting TRBD2. Sequenced input: PBMCs. The receptor was isolated from a male donor in good health and CMV-seropositive. The CDR3, as DNA: TGTGCCAGCAGCCAACGCACTAGCGGGGATACGCAGTATTTT. It specifies CASSQRTSGDTQYF.